This TCR beta chain was found in a study of shared clonotypes between healthy human individuals. This clone was observed a handful of times. TCRdb's table, derived via immunoSEQ multiplex PCR, lists solely in-frame clones and lacks some. The table lists about 320,000 clones, 87% of them singletons. The origin of this receptor is a man younger than 30 in good health. Sequenced: memory CD8+ T cells sorted from blood. Subset defined: CD45RO+ cells pooled with CCR7-negative TemRA cells.

CDR3 nucleotide sequence: TGTGCCAGCAGCTTGAGCCCGAGCTCCTACGAGCAGTACTTC. This codes for CASSLSPSSYEQYF. The rearrangement links TRBV5-6 to TRBJ2-7; unclear D gene. This CDR3 contains 14 residues. The germline V gene encodes CDR1 SGHDT and CDR2 YYEEEE. The V and J ends lost 1 base and 0 bases respectively, with 8 bases between them. The whole variable domain, filled in from reference TRBV5-6 and TRBJ2-7, reads DAGVTQSPTHLIKTRGQQVTLRCSPKSGHDTVSWYQQALGQGPQFIFQYYEEEERQRGNFPDRFSGHQFPNYSSELNVNALLLGDSALYLCASSLSPSSYEQYFGPGTRLTVT.